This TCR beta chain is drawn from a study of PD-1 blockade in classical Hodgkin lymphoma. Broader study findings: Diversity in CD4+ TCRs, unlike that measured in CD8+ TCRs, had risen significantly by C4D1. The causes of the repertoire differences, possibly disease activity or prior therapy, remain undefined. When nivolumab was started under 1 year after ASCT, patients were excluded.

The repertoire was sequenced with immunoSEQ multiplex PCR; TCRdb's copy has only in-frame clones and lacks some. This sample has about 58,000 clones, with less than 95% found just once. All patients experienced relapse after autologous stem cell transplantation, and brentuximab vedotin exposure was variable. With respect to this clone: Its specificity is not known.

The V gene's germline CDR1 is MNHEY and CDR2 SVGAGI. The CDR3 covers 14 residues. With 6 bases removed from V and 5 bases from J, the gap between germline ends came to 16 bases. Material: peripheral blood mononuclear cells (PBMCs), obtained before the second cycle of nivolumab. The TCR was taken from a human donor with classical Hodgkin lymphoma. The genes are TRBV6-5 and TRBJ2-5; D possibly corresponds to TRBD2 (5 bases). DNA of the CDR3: TGTGCCAGCAGCCCTGGACTTTTTTGGGAGACCCAGTACTTC. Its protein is CASSPGLFWETQYF.